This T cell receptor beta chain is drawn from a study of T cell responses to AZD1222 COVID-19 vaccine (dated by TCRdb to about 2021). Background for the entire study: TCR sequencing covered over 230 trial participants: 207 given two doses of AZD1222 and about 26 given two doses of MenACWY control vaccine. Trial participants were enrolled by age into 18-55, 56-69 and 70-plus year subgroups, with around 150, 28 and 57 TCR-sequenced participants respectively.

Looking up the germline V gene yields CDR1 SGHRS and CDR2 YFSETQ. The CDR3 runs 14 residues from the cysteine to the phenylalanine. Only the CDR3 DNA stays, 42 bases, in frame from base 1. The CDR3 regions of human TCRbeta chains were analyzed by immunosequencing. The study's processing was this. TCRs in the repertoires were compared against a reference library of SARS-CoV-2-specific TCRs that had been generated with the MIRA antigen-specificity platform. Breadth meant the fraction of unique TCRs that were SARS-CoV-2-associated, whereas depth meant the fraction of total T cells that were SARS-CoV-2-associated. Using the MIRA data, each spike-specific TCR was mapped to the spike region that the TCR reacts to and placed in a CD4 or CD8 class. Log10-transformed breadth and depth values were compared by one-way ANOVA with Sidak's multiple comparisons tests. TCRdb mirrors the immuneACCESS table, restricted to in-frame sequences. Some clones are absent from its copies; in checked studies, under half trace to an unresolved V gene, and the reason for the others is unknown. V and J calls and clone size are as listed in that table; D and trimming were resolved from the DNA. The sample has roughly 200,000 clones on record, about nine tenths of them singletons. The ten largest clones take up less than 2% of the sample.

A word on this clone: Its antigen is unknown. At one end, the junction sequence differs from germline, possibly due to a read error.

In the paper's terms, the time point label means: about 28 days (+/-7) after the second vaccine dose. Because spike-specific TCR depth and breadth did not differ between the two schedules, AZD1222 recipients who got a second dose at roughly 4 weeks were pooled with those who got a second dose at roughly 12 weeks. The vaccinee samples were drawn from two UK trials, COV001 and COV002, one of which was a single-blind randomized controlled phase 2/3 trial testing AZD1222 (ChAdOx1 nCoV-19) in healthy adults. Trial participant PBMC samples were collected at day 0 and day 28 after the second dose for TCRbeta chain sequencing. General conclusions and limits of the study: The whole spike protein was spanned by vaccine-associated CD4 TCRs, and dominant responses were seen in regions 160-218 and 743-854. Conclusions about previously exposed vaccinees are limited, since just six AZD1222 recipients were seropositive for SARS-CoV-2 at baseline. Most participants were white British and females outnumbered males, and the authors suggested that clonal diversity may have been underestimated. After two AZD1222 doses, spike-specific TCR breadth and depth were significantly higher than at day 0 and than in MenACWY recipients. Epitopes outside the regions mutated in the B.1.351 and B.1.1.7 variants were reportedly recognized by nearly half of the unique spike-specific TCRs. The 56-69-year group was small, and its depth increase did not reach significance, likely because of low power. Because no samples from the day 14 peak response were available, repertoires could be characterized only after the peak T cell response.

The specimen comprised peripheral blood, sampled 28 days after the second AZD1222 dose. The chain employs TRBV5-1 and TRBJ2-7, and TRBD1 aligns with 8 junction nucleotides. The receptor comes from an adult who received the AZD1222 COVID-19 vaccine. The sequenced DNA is TGCGCCAGCACCTTGACAGGGGCTACCTACGAGCAGTACTTC. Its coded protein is CASTLTGATYEQYF.